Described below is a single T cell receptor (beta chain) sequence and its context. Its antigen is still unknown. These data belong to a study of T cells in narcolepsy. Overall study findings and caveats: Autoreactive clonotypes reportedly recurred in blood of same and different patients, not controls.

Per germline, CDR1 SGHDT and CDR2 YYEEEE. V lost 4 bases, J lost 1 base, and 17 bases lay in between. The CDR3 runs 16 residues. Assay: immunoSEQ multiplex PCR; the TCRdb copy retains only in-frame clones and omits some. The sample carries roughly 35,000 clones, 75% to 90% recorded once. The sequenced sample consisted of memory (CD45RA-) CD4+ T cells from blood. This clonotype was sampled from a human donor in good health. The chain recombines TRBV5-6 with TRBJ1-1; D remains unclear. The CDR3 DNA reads TGTGCCAGCAGCCCACGTACCCCCCGGGCGAACACTGAAGCTTTCTTT. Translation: CASSPRTPRANTEAFF.